The 16 T cell receptor beta chains given below trace back to one sample, sequenced in a study of neurological immune-mediated disorders (dated by TCRdb to between 2018 and 2021). The library was obtained by 5' RACE. Instrument used: Illumina HiSeq 2500. TCRdb reworked the public reads: Q25 trimming with fastp, MiXCR clone assembly, productive beta chains retained. Rows with one shared CDR3 protein collapse into an entry with the most common genes and DNA. This sample gives tens of thousands of distinct CDR3 sequences in total; roughly an eighth of them show up just once. The top ten clones comprise 5.8% of the sample. The source material was PBMCs. These receptors came from a woman in her sixties in good health.

This clonotype occurred many times. The chain has TRBV15 and TRBJ2-1, with 8 bases matching TRBD1. This CDR3 comprises 13 residues. The germline gives CDR1 LNHNV, CDR2 YYDKDF (reference sequence). V lost 1 base and J lost 11; bases outside the gene matches: 4. The CDR3 sequence: CATSRVNRGKQFF. For the CDR3, the DNA is TGTGCCACCAGCAGAGTGAACAGGGGGAAGCAGTTCTTC.

This clonotype was observed many times. The genes are TRBV20-1 and TRBJ2-3; TRBD1 matches at 9 bases. The CDR3 runs 16 residues. The germline V gene has CDR1 DFQATT and CDR2 SNEGSKA (reference sequence). With V trimmed by 1 base and J by 4 bases, 9 bases remained unmatched. The CDR3 sequence: CSARVGQGGNSDTQYF. The CDR3 nucleotides are TGCAGTGCTAGAGTGGGACAGGGAGGTAATTCAGATACGCAGTATTTT.

Ten or more counts support this clonotype. V usage is TRBV7-2 and J usage is TRBJ1-1; D remains unclear. The ends were cut back, 6 bases at V and 8 bases at J, with 16 bases in the middle. The CDR3 is 13 residues long. The germline V gene encodes CDR1 SGHTA and CDR2 FQGNSA. The CDR3 sequence: CASRPEGWAEAFF. The CDR3 bases are TGTGCCAGCAGACCAGAGGGTTGGGCCGAAGCTTTCTTT.

This clonotype has a count of ten or more. The chain is built from TRBV7-2 and TRBJ2-2; 16 positions agree with TRBD2. The V gene end was trimmed by 6 bases and the J gene end by 6 bases; junction bases not matched to a gene: 13. Germline loops: CDR1 SGHTA, CDR2 FQGNSA. This CDR3 region has 19 residues. The CDR3 nucleotides are TGTGCCAGCAGGTCACGCGGGACTAGCGGGGGGGCCGTATCCGGGGAGCTGTTTTTT. As protein: CASRSRGTSGGAVSGELFF.

The J gene is TRBJ2-5, the V gene TRBV18; D is unclear. Germline CDR1 KGHSH, CDR2 LQKENI. V lost 3 bases and J 2 bases, leaving 7 bases between the germline ends. The CDR3 is made up of 13 amino acids. CDR3 DNA: TGTGCCAGCTCACCTGTACAGCAAGAGACCCAGTACTTC. Residues: CASSPVQQETQYF.

This clonotype was seen repeatedly, ten times or more. The genes are TRBV2 and TRBJ1-5, with D uncertain. Trimming removed 3 bases at V and 0 bases at J, with 9 bases between. This CDR3 spans 15 amino acids. Germline-derived CDR1 and CDR2 are SNHLY and FYNNEI. CDR3 bases: TGTGCCAGCAGTGAGCCCCTCTATAGCAATCAGCCCCAGCATTTT. It yields the protein CASSEPLYSNQPQHF.

The table lists this clonotype with many counts. The chain employs TRBV4-1 and TRBJ1-2; D uncertain. Germline CDR1 and CDR2: MGHRA and YSYEKL. The CDR3 is 14 amino acids. V was trimmed by 1 base and J by 2 bases, leaving 8 bases between them. The DNA for the CDR3 is TGCGCCAGCAGCCAAGTTTTACGGAACTATGGCTACACCTTC. Its protein product is CASSQVLRNYGYTF.

This clonotype has at least ten counts. The rearrangement links TRBV2 to TRBJ1-4; D is ambiguous. V lost 4 bases and J 7 bases, leaving 10 bases between the germline ends. Germline V gene lookup returns CDR1 SNHLY and CDR2 FYNNEI. This CDR3 has 13 residues. The chain's CDR3 is CASSARISEKLFF. The CDR3, as DNA: TGTGCCAGCAGTGCTAGGATAAGTGAAAAACTGTTTTTT.

This clonotype was detected many times. The chain employs TRBV27 and TRBJ2-3; no clear D gene. There are 17 residues in the CDR3. V lost 0 bases and J lost 5, with 18 bases in between. Germline CDR1 MNHEY, CDR2 SMNVEV (reference sequence). CDR3 sequence (DNA): TGTGCCAGCAGTTTATCAGCAAGCAAAACTGCCCAAGATACGCAGTATTTT. Its protein is CASSLSASKTAQDTQYF.

This clonotype was picked up many times. The chain combines TRBV10-3 with TRBJ2-2; D tentatively reads TRBD1 or TRBD2 (6 bases each). The V and J ends lost 7 bases and 3 bases respectively, with 15 bases between them. Germline V CDR1 and CDR2: ENHRY, SYGVKD. The CDR3 is 15 amino acids. The chain's CDR3 is CAIKDGGRDTGELFF. The CDR3, as DNA: TGTGCCATCAAGGATGGGGGGCGCGACACCGGGGAGCTGTTTTTT.

This clonotype was recorded a few times. The chain recombines TRBV4-1 with TRBJ2-1; TRBD2 agrees at 11 bases. Germline CDR1 and CDR2: MGHRA and YSYEKL. The CDR3 is 17 residues long. J gave up 0 bases and V 4 bases, and 5 bases lay outside the gene matches. The CDR3 DNA sequence: TGCGCCAGCAGCCTGACTAGCGGGGAGTCCTCCTACAATGAGCAGTTCTTC. It translates to CASSLTSGESSYNEQFF.

This clonotype was counted at least ten times. V and J are TRBV9 and TRBJ2-2; 7 bases fit TRBD1. The CDR3 consists of 14 residues. Germline CDR1 SGDLS, CDR2 YYNGEE. J gave up 2 bases and V 3 bases, and 1 base lay outside the gene matches. Here the CDR3 reads CASSGQGNTGELFF. In DNA, the CDR3 is TGTGCCAGCAGCGGACAGGGCAACACCGGGGAGCTGTTTTTT.

This clonotype has at least ten counts. The V call is TRBV7-3, the J call TRBJ2-3, with 7 bases that match TRBD2. CDR3 length: 14 amino acids. Germline CDR1 is SGHTA and CDR2 is FQGTGA. V lost 4 bases and J lost 3; bases outside the gene matches: 4. Here the CDR3 DNA reads TGTGCCAGCAGCTCCGGACTAGTTACAGATACGCAGTATTTT. It codes for CASSSGLVTDTQYF.

This clonotype was detected many times. V usage is TRBV4-1 and J usage is TRBJ2-5, with D unresolved. V was shortened by 0 bases and J by 5 bases, with 4 bases between the two germline ends. CDR1 and CDR2 from the germline V gene are MGHRA and YSYEKL. CDR3 length: 12 residues. CDR3 DNA: TGCGCCAGCAGCCAAGAGGGGGAGACCCAGTACTTC. The encoded protein is CASSQEGETQYF.

The sample holds many counts of this clonotype. The rearrangement links TRBV12-3 or TRBV12-4 to TRBJ1-6, with D uncertain. The CDR3 runs 15 residues. With 6 bases removed from V and 9 bases from J, the gap between germline ends came to 18 bases. CDR3: CASRRSGLLGSPLHF. In DNA, the CDR3 is TGTGCCAGCAGGAGATCAGGTTTATTGGGTTCACCCCTCCACTTT.

This clonotype was picked up many times. The gene calls are TRBV27 and TRBJ2-3; D gene ambiguous. CDR3 length equals 14 residues. Germline-derived CDR1 and CDR2 are MNHEY and SMNVEV (reference sequence). Trimming cost V 6 bases and J 2 bases, with 12 bases left between them. The CDR3 DNA is TGTGCCAGCAGCCCCTTGGCTCCCACAGATACGCAGTATTTT. Its translation: CASSPLAPTDTQYF.